Included here is one TCR beta chain sequence, with context. The target antigen is unknown. Sequence at one end of the junction differs from germline and may be a read error. Study conclusions and caveats: Greatest tumor Treg TCR overlap was with tumor naive CD4+ cells.

Per the germline V gene, CDR1 is SGHAT and CDR2 is FQNNGV. CDR3 length equals 15 residues. Purified naive CD4+ T cells were depleted of CD25+ Tregs. Constant-region reverse primers amplified full-length variable regions, followed by semi-nested Nested Universal Primer A PCR. One entry per CDR3 protein results from TCRdb running MiXCR on the 5' RACE reads. The profile shows about 54,000 distinct CDR3 sequences, 17% of them singletons. The sequenced sample consisted of naive CD4+ T cells sorted from blood. Stated subset: naive CD4+ T cells, CD4+CD45RA+CD25-. The chain joins TRBV11-2 to TRBJ2-7; D may match TRBD1 or TRBD2 (5 bases each). The receptor was derived from a female donor with breast cancer. The CDR3 here is CVSSLYSDRTYEQYF. DNA of the CDR3: TGTGTCAGCAGCTTATATAGCGACAGAACCTACGAGCAGTACTTC. The variable domain in full, with the rest retrieved from reference TRBV11-2 and TRBJ2-7, is EAGVAQSPRYKIIEKRQSVAFWCNPISGHATLYWYQQILGQGPKLLIQFQNNGVVDDSQLPKDRFSAERLKGVDSTLKIQPAKLEDSAVYLCVSSLYSDRTYEQYFGPGTRLTVT.